The 26 T cell receptor beta chains given below trace back to one sample, sequenced in a study of T cells after posttransplantation cyclophosphamide. Profiling relied on immunoSEQ multiplex PCR, and the TCRdb table lists in-frame clones only, not all of them. The table lists around 34,000 clones, with no singletons. The sequencing input was PBMCs. Receptors originate from a woman in her fifties or sixties in good health and a related stem cell transplant donor.

The V gene is TRBV7-3, the J gene TRBJ2-7, with D possibly TRBD1 on 6 matching bases. With 5 bases removed from V and 0 bases from J, the gap between germline ends came to 11 bases. From germline, CDR1 is SGHTA and CDR2 FQGTGA. The CDR3 is 14 residues long. The CDR3 DNA reads TGTGCCAGCAGCCGAACAGGGAACTCCTACGAGCAGTACTTC. This sequence encodes CASSRTGNSYEQYF.

This clone showed up many times. The rearrangement links TRBV11-2 to TRBJ2-1; D is possibly TRBD2 (5 bases). V lost 5 bases, J lost 3 bases, and 11 bases lay in between. This CDR3 is built from 14 residues. Germline assignment: CDR1 SGHAT and CDR2 FQNNGV. DNA of the CDR3: TGTGCCAGCAGCCAGACACTAGTCTACAATGAGCAGTTCTTC. Its protein product is CASSQTLVYNEQFF.

This clone was seen at least ten times. The rearrangement uses TRBV2 and TRBJ2-7; D unclear. The germline V gene has CDR1 SNHLY and CDR2 FYNNEI. The CDR3 loop spans 13 amino acids. Trimming stripped 6 bases from V and 3 bases from J, with 12 bases between. The CDR3 here is CASSVGSHYEQYF. DNA for the CDR3: TGTGCCAGCAGCGTCGGGTCGCACTACGAGCAGTACTTC.

This clone was detected many times. This chain uses TRBV6-1 with TRBJ1-2, with 8 bases that match TRBD1. The CDR3 has 13 amino acids. The germline gives CDR1 MNHNS, CDR2 SASEGT. V was clipped by 8 bases and J by 8 bases; unmatched bases: 10. Here the CDR3 reads CASVAGGAGGYTF. CDR3 nucleotides: TGTGCCAGCGTGGCAGGGGGCGCCGGGGGCTACACCTTC.

This clone was detected ten times or more. This chain connects TRBV18 to TRBJ2-2; 11 nucleotides line up with TRBD2. Germline CDR1 KGHSH, CDR2 LQKENI. Trimming at V came to 3 bases and at J to 7 bases, leaving 10 bases not matched to a gene. This CDR3 region has 17 residues. CDR3 sequence: CASSPSLAGGPVGELFF. The CDR3 DNA is TGTGCCAGCTCACCTTCCTTAGCGGGAGGGCCAGTCGGGGAGCTGTTTTTT.

This clone was picked up many times. This rearrangement joins TRBV6-5 to TRBJ2-1, with D possibly TRBD2 on 7 matching bases. The CDR3 consists of 15 residues. CDR1 and CDR2 from the germline V gene are MNHEY and SVGAGI. V was trimmed by 6 bases and J by 10 bases, leaving 22 bases between them. CDR3 in DNA: TGTGCCAGCAGACCCTGGACTAGTAAGGGGGGGGAGCAGTTCTTC. This sequence encodes CASRPWTSKGGEQFF.

This clone appeared many times. This chain connects TRBV5-6 to TRBJ1-5, with 7 bases matching TRBD1. The CDR3 totals 17 residues. Germline V gene sequence: CDR1 SGHDT, CDR2 YYEEEE. The V gene end was trimmed by 1 base and the J gene end by 0 bases; junction bases not matched to a gene: 7. The CDR3, as DNA: TGTGCCAGCAGCTTGTCAGGGGGTGAAATTAGCAATCAGCCCCAGCATTTT. Protein product: CASSLSGGEISNQPQHF.

In this sample, this clone turned up many times. The chain recombines TRBV5-1 with TRBJ2-2, with 7 bases matching TRBD1. V lost 0 bases and J lost 3; bases outside the gene matches: 2. Germline CDR1 and CDR2: SGHRS and YFSETQ. The CDR3 contains 15 residues. CDR3 sequence reads: CASSLDTGDTGELFF. In DNA, the CDR3 is TGCGCCAGCAGCTTGGATACAGGGGACACCGGGGAGCTGTTTTTT.

V usage is TRBV6-1 and J usage is TRBJ1-1, with D uncertain. Germline CDR1 is MNHNS and CDR2 is SASEGT. The CDR3 is 17 amino acids. The V end lost 0 bases, the J end lost 0 bases, and 14 bases lay between the germline ends. CDR3 region: CASSEALGRSMNTEAFF. As DNA, the CDR3 is TGTGCCAGCAGTGAAGCCCTGGGCCGCTCAATGAACACTGAAGCTTTCTTT.

The chain links TRBV12-3 or TRBV12-4 to TRBJ2-7, with TRBD1 matching 8 bases. The CDR3 consists of 16 residues. J was trimmed by 6 bases and V by 0 bases; bases with no gene match: 10. CDR3 protein: CASSLAGQATRSEQYF. The CDR3 coding sequence is TGTGCCAGCAGTTTAGCGGGACAGGCGACTAGAAGCGAGCAGTACTTC.

This clone was counted many times. The genes are TRBV6-6 and TRBJ2-7; 10 bases are shared with TRBD2. Germline trimming cut 0 bases from V and 3 bases from J; bases unmatched to any gene: 2. The CDR3 loop spans 15 amino acids. Germline CDR1 reads MNHNY; CDR2 reads SVGAGI (reference sequence). CDR3 region: CASSYSASGSYEQYF. The CDR3 region has the DNA TGTGCCAGCAGTTACTCGGCTAGCGGGAGCTACGAGCAGTACTTC.

The chain carries TRBV11-2 and TRBJ2-5; D is possibly TRBD2 (5 bases). Germline V gene sequence: CDR1 SGHAT, CDR2 FQNNGV. Deletions cut 1 base from V and 1 base from J, with 7 bases between. This CDR3 has 14 amino acids. The CDR3 region is CASSLAGVQETQYF. CDR3 nucleotides: TGTGCCAGCAGCTTAGCCGGGGTCCAAGAGACCCAGTACTTC.

This clone was recorded many times. The chain combines TRBV6-2 or TRBV6-3 with TRBJ2-5, with TRBD2 identical over 13 bases. The V gene end was trimmed by 8 bases and the J gene end by 2 bases; junction bases not matched to a gene: 8. Germline CDR1 MNHEY, CDR2 SVGEGT. This CDR3 spans 16 amino acids. The CDR3 nucleotides read TGTGCCAGCGGAAGGGGACTAGCGGGACCTCAAGAGACCCAGTACTTC. As protein: CASGRGLAGPQETQYF.

This clone has at least ten counts. The chain recombines TRBV28 with TRBJ1-1; D is perhaps TRBD1 (5 bases). Germline assignment: CDR1 MDHEN and CDR2 SYDVKM. CDR3 length: 12 residues. Between the trimmed V and J ends, which lost 2 bases and 6 bases, there was a span of 7 bases. The CDR3 protein is CASSLIGAEAFF. In DNA form, the CDR3 reads TGTGCCAGCAGTTTAATAGGGGCTGAAGCTTTCTTT.

This clone was seen only a few times. The chain uses TRBV27 and TRBJ1-2; D not certain. Germline lookup yields CDR1 MNHEY and CDR2 SMNVEV (reference sequence). The CDR3 is 14 residues long. Deletions cut 3 bases from V and 2 bases from J, with 10 bases between. The CDR3: CASSFTMSNYGYTF. In DNA form, the CDR3 reads TGTGCCAGCAGTTTCACGATGAGCAACTATGGCTACACCTTC.

In its sample, this clone was seen many times. The genes are TRBV6-5 and TRBJ2-1, with D perhaps TRBD2 (6 bases). The CDR3 has 13 amino acids. V shed 8 bases and J shed 8 bases, with 16 bases lying between them. From germline, CDR1 is MNHEY and CDR2 SVGAGI. The chain's CDR3 is CASVRGPGDEQFF. The CDR3 region has the DNA TGTGCCAGCGTCCGGGGTCCGGGGGATGAGCAGTTCTTC.

In this sample, this clone turned up many times. V gene TRBV7-8 combines with J gene TRBJ2-7; 10 bases match TRBD2. The CDR3 is made up of 14 amino acids. Losses at the gene ends were 5 bases for V and 2 bases for J; bases not matched to a gene: 3. From germline, CDR1 is SGHVS and CDR2 FQNEAQ. CDR3 protein: CASSPGTSAYEQYF. The DNA of the CDR3 is TGTGCCAGCAGCCCCGGGACTAGCGCCTACGAGCAGTACTTC.

The sample holds many counts of this clone. The rearrangement joins TRBV4-3 to TRBJ2-7; 7 bases align to TRBD1. The length of the CDR3 is 16 residues. V shed 1 base and J 0 bases; nucleotides not matched to a gene: 6. CDR1 and CDR2 from the germline V gene are LGHNA and YSLEER. The CDR3 spells CASSQGGTASSYEQYF. The CDR3 DNA sequence: TGCGCCAGCAGCCAAGGGGGGACAGCAAGCTCCTACGAGCAGTACTTC.

Many counts were recorded for this clone. The V call is TRBV7-8, the J call TRBJ1-5; D unresolved. The germline V and J ends were trimmed by 5 bases and 4 bases, with 9 bases remaining between them. CDR1 and CDR2 from the germline V gene are SGHVS and FQNEAQ. This CDR3 spans 13 amino acids. CDR3 loop: CASSHSRNQPQHF. The CDR3 DNA reads TGTGCCAGCAGCCATAGCAGAAATCAGCCCCAGCATTTT.

This clone was seen only a few times. The rearrangement links TRBV28 to TRBJ2-3, with TRBD2 as a possible D gene (6 bases). V lost 6 bases and J 3 bases, leaving 22 bases between the germline ends. CDR1 and CDR2 (germline): MDHEN, SYDVKM. This CDR3 comprises 17 residues. DNA for the CDR3: TGTGCCAGCAGCCCAGTTGCCATGCGGGAAAGGACAGATACGCAGTATTTT. The encoded protein is CASSPVAMRERTDTQYF.

The chain employs TRBV29-1 and TRBJ2-7; 10 bases are a match to TRBD2. Unmatched junction bases numbered 16, after V lost 7 bases and J lost 7 bases. The length of the CDR3 is 15 residues. The germline V gene encodes CDR1 SQVTM and CDR2 ANQGSEA. In nucleotides, the CDR3 is TGCAGCGCTCGCCCCTCGCTAGCGGGAGAAAGTGAGCAGTACTTC. Protein product: CSARPSLAGESEQYF.

This clone was counted many times. This chain joins TRBV5-6 and TRBJ2-6; D call uncertain. The CDR3 runs 14 residues. The V and J ends lost 2 bases and 1 base respectively, with 4 bases between them. Germline values: CDR1 SGHDT, CDR2 YYEEEE. The DNA for the CDR3 is TGTGCCAGCAGCTTCCGGTCTGGGGCCAACGTCCTGACTTTC. Encoded protein: CASSFRSGANVLTF. Full variable domain (rest looked up from reference TRBV5-6 and TRBJ2-6): DAGVTQSPTHLIKTRGQQVTLRCSPKSGHDTVSWYQQALGQGPQFIFQYYEEEERQRGNFPDRFSGHQFPNYSSELNVNALLLGDSALYLCASSFRSGANVLTFGAGSRLTVL.

This clone was observed many times. This CDR3 reads CASTQTVALSSYEQYF. As DNA, the CDR3 is TGTGCCAGCACCCAAACGGTAGCGCTTAGCTCCTACGAGCAGTACTTC. The chain carries TRBV28 and TRBJ2-7; D possibly corresponds to TRBD2 (5 bases). V lost 7 bases, J lost 0 bases, and 19 bases lay in between. Germline-derived CDR1 and CDR2 are MDHEN and SYDVKM. This CDR3 comprises 16 residues.

This clone was seen ten or more times. The chain recombines TRBV7-2 with TRBJ1-5; 8 positions agree with TRBD1. Germline CDR1 reads SGHTA; CDR2 reads FQGNSA. The CDR3 covers 14 residues. Trimming removed 5 bases from V and 9 bases from J; junction bases left unmatched: 9. CDR3 in amino acids: CASSLGQGERPQHF. CDR3 DNA sequence: TGTGCCAGCAGCCTCGGACAGGGAGAAAGGCCCCAGCATTTT.

The sample holds many counts of this clone. V usage is TRBV10-3 and J usage is TRBJ2-5; the D gene is possibly TRBD1 (6 bases). CDR3 size: 14 residues. CDR1 is ENHRY and CDR2 is SYGVKD in the germline V gene. Trimming removed 3 bases at V and 1 base at J, with 9 bases between. This CDR3 reads CAISEWGPQETQYF. As DNA, the CDR3 is TGTGCCATCAGTGAATGGGGGCCCCAAGAGACCCAGTACTTC.

This clone was recorded at least ten times. The chain couples TRBV7-2 to TRBJ1-3; no clear D gene. Deletions cut 1 base from V and 0 bases from J, with 10 bases between. This CDR3 is built from 16 residues. In germline, CDR1 is SGHTA, CDR2 FQGNSA. The CDR3 DNA follows: TGTGCCAGCAGCTTAGGTGTCAGCGTCTCTGGAAACACCATATATTTT. Encoded protein: CASSLGVSVSGNTIYF.